Detailed here is one T cell receptor beta chain. The antigen it binds to is not known. Base qualities are not provided; no much larger clone lies one nucleotide away. What the time point label conveys for this sample: baseline before first vaccination. Vaccinee samples were obtained from the UK trials COV001 and COV002, which included a single-blind randomized controlled phase 2/3 trial of AZD1222 (ChAdOx1 nCoV-19) in healthy adults. For TCRbeta chain sequencing, PBMC samples from trial participants were taken at day 0 and at day 28 after the second dose. The CDR3 goes from the cysteine to the phenylalanine over 13 residues. Of the read, only the CDR3 DNA is kept; its 39 bases are in frame from base 1. In the germline V gene, CDR1 corresponds to SGDLS and CDR2 to YYNGEE. The entry originates in a study of T cell responses to AZD1222 COVID-19 vaccine (dated by TCRdb to about 2021). With respect to the entire study: AZD1222 recipients given second doses at about 4 weeks or at about 12 weeks were pooled, since spike-specific TCR depth and breadth were not found to differ between the two schedules. TCR sequencing covered over 230 trial participants: 207 given two doses of AZD1222 and some 25 given two doses of MenACWY control vaccine. Enrollment into the trials was organized by age into subgroups of 18-55, 56-69 and 70-plus years, and those subgroups contained 148, 28 and 57 TCR-sequenced participants, respectively.

Study-level results and caveats: Because no day 14 peak-response samples were available, the repertoires could be characterized only after the peak T cell response. In the small 56-69-year group, the increase in depth fell short of significance, most likely because of low power. A significant rise in spike-specific TCR breadth and depth was observed after two AZD1222 doses relative to day 0 and relative to MenACWY recipients. Participants were mostly white British, with more females than males. The authors suggested clonal diversity may have been underestimated. Conclusions about previously exposed vaccinees were limited because only six AZD1222 recipients were SARS-CoV-2 seropositive at baseline. Vaccine-associated CD4 TCRs spanned the whole spike protein, with dominant responses in regions 160-218 and 743-854. Reportedly, almost half of the unique spike-specific TCRs recognized epitopes lying outside the regions that are mutated in the B.1.351 and B.1.1.7 variants.

The CDR3 regions of human TCRbeta chains were analyzed by immunosequencing. The authors' pipeline ran thus. Repertoire TCRs were matched against a reference library of SARS-CoV-2-specific TCRs generated with the MIRA antigen-specificity platform. Breadth was defined as the fraction of unique TCRs that were SARS-CoV-2-associated. Depth was defined as the fraction of total T cells that were SARS-CoV-2-associated. Each spike-specific TCR was assigned to its reactive spike region and to a CD4 or CD8 class using the MIRA data. Log10-transformed breadth and depth values were compared by one-way ANOVA with Sidak's multiple comparisons tests. TCRdb holds this immuneACCESS table with in-frame rearrangements only. Some clones are missing; in checked studies, unresolved V genes explain under half, and the rest has no known cause. For V, J and clone size, that table is used; D and trimming come from the DNA. The sample table contains roughly 180,000 clones; only one count was recorded for approximately 90% of them. About 3% of the sample lies in the top ten.

The sequence is built from TRBV9 and TRBJ2-2; the D segment cannot be called with confidence. This receptor was obtained from an adult in good health. Sample: peripheral blood, taken on day 0 of AZD1222 vaccination. In nucleotides, the sequence is TGTGGCTCACAGTCAGGTGCTACCGGGGAGCTGTTTTTT. Its protein reads: CGSQSGATGELFF.